The T cell receptor beta chain under discussion was sequenced for a study of vaccination effects on CD4 cells after COVID-19. Study-wide context: Cultures used about 2 million PBMC per well, approximately 9.7 IU/ml IL-2 and 9.5 to 10 ug/ml peptides.

Only in-frame clones appear in the TCRdb table, and some are missing; sequencing was by immunoSEQ multiplex PCR. The sample consists of about 64,000 clones, about 69% of them appearing once. Trimming at V came to 4 bases and at J to 16 bases, leaving 4 bases not matched to a gene. Germline V CDR1 and CDR2: DFQATT, SNEGSKA (reference sequence). CDR3 size: 10 residues. Findings and caveats of the study: Pronounced clonal contraction occurred in clones induced by infection and by vaccine late after vaccination.

With approximately ten days of culture completed, CD4+ T cells were isolated. The person was diagnosed with PCR-confirmed SARS-CoV-2 infection between March and December 2020. In the cultures, half the medium was exchanged for IL-2 medium on days 3 and 7. Note on this clone: Its antigen remains unidentified.

The sequence came from a human donor who had a prior SARS-CoV-2 infection. This material consisted of CD4+ T cells from PBMCs cultured without peptide, taken before COVID-19 vaccination. The chain couples TRBV20-1 to TRBJ2-1; TRBD2 matches 10 bases. CDR3 residues: CSATGLAEFF. The CDR3 DNA sequence: TGCAGTGCTACTGGACTAGCGGAATTCTTC.